A selection of T cell receptor beta chains follows, all from one sample in a study of cytomegalovirus exposure and HLA in healthy donors. Data came from immunoSEQ multiplex PCR; TCRdb stores just in-frame clones and leaves some out. The sample contains roughly 120,000 clones, about four fifths of which appear only once. The sequencing input was PBMCs. The receptors come from a human donor in good health. Both conserved end residues are part of each CDR3. D genes are given only for firm matches. Rows give clone size only sometimes, using once, few, many, or a class for an expanded clone.

CDR3 protein,CDR3 DNA,V gene,J gene,clone size,D gene
CASSLGGGGGEQFF,TGTGCCAGCAGCTTAGGTGGGGGCGGGGGTGAGCAGTTCTTC,TRBV7-9,TRBJ2-1,.,.
CASSQIRAGEETQYF,TGCGCCAGCAGCCAAATTAGAGCGGGTGAGGAGACCCAGTACTTC,TRBV4-1,TRBJ2-5,.,.
CASSVAGDRDYEQYF,TGCGCCAGCAGCGTTGCAGGAGACAGGGACTACGAGCAGTACTTC,TRBV5-1,TRBJ2-7,.,TRBD1
CASSSPGAGELFF,TGTGCCAGCAGTTCCCCAGGGGCTGGGGAGCTGTTTTTT,TRBV6-6,TRBJ2-2,few,.
CASSGPKAGGWNEQFF,TGTGCCAGCAGTGGTCCGAAGGCGGGGGGGTGGAATGAGCAGTTCTTC,TRBV2,TRBJ2-1,.,TRBD2
CASSHPGSYEQYF,TGTGCCAGTAGTCATCCAGGCTCCTACGAGCAGTACTTC,TRBV19,TRBJ2-7,few,.
CASHDGEGLYNSPLHF,TGTGCCAGCCATGACGGGGAAGGTCTCTATAATTCACCCCTCCACTTT,TRBV28,TRBJ1-6,.,.
CASSQAGDHYEQYF,TGTGCCAGCAGCCAAGCGGGGGACCACTACGAGCAGTACTTC,TRBV7-9,TRBJ2-7,.,TRBD2
CASSQEGAVGAFF,TGTGCCAGCAGCCAAGAAGGGGCGGTGGGCGCTTTCTTT,TRBV4-2,TRBJ1-1,.,.
CATTNPLVETQYF,TGTGCCACAACAAACCCGTTGGTGGAGACCCAGTACTTC,TRBV15,TRBJ2-5,.,.
CASSPPAGRMNTEAFF,TGTGCCAGCTCACCACCGGCAGGGCGAATGAACACTGAAGCTTTCTTT,TRBV18,TRBJ1-1,once,.
CASCYDRGYQPQHF,TGTGCCAGCTGCTACGACAGGGGATATCAGCCCCAGCATTTT,TRBV21-1,TRBJ1-5,.,.
CASSELIGQGAGELFF,TGTGCCAGCAGTGAGTTGATTGGACAGGGGGCCGGGGAGCTGTTTTTT,TRBV6-1,TRBJ2-2,.,TRBD1
CASSLGQGARNYEQYF,TGCGCCAGCAGCTTGGGGCAGGGGGCGAGAAACTACGAGCAGTACTTC,TRBV5-1,TRBJ2-7,.,TRBD1
CASSLGRDRGKQPQHF,TGTGCCAGCAGTTTGGGCCGGGACAGGGGCAAACAGCCCCAGCATTTT,TRBV28,TRBJ1-5,few,TRBD1